This TCR beta chain came from a study of shared clonotypes between healthy human individuals. Across the study: Three plates were used per donor for CD4 naive, three for CD4 memory, two for CD8 naive and one for CD8 memory. Study-wide results and caveats: A few donors had roughly 5.2% of their naive CD4 clonotypes in common.

This clone was seen once. The antigen is not known. The protocol was immunoSEQ multiplex PCR, while the TCRdb copy is restricted to in-frame clones and leaves out a portion. The sample shows some 1,600,000 clones, 95% to 99% of them seen only once. Sequenced sample: naive CD4+ T cells sorted from blood. Subset described: CD45RA+ positively selected. The origin of this receptor is a man aged 30-40 years in good health.

The CDR3 reads CASSLSGTAYPGELFF. CDR3 coding DNA: TGTGCCAGCAGCTTGTCCGGGACAGCTTATCCGGGGGAGCTGTTTTTT. This sequence joins TRBV5-5 and TRBJ2-2, with TRBD1 matching 7 bases. V gave up 1 base and J gave up 8 bases; unmatched junction bases: 11. This CDR3 spans 16 amino acids. CDR1 is SGHKS and CDR2 is YYEKEE in the germline V gene (reference sequence). Drawing the rest from reference TRBV5-5 and TRBJ2-2, the complete variable domain is DAGVTQSPTHLIKTRGQQVTLRCSPISGHKSVSWYQQVLGQGPQFIFQYYEKEERGRGNFPDRFSARQFPNYSSELNVNALLLGDSALYLCASSLSGTAYPGELFFGEGSRLTVL.